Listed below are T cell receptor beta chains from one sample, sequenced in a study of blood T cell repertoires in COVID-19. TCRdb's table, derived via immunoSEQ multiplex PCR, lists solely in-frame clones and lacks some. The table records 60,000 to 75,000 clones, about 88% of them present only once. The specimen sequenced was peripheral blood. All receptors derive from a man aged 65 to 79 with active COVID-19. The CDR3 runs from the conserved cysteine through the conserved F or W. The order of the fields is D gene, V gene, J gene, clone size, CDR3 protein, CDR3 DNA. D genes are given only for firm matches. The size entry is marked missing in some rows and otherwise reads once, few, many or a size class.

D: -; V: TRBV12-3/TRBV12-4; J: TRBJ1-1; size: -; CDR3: CASGSGVGEAFF; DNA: TGTGCCAGCGGCTCAGGGGTTGGTGAAGCTTTCTTT
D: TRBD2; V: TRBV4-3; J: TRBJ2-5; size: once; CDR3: CASSQGGVAGVEETQYF; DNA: TGCGCCAGCAGCCAAGGGGGCGTAGCGGGCGTAGAAGAGACCCAGTACTTC
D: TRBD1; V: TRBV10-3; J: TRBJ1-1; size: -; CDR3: CATTDRGQGTEAFF; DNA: TGTGCCACCACCGACAGGGGCCAGGGGACTGAAGCTTTCTTT
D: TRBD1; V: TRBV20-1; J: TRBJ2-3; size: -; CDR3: CSASPGQGFLDTQYF; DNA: TGCAGTGCTAGTCCGGGACAGGGGTTTTTGGATACGCAGTATTTT
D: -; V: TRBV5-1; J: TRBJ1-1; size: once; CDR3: CASSLSQGGGSVAFF; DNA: TGCGCCAGCAGCTTGTCACAGGGAGGGGGTTCGGTAGCTTTCTTT
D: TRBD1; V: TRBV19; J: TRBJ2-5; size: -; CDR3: CASTTGALQETQYF; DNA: TGTGCCAGCACGACAGGGGCCCTCCAAGAGACCCAGTACTTC
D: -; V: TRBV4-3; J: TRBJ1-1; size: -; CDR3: CASSQDPAPGTEAFF; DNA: TGCGCCAGCAGCCAAGATCCCGCCCCGGGTACTGAAGCTTTCTTT
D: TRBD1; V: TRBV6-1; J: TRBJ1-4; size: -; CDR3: CASSEAQGAEKLFF; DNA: TGTGCCAGCAGTGAAGCCCAGGGGGCGGAAAAACTGTTTTTT
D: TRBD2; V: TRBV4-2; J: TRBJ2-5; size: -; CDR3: CASSRLAGEETQYF; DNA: TGTGCCAGCAGCCGGCTAGCGGGGGAAGAGACCCAGTACTTC
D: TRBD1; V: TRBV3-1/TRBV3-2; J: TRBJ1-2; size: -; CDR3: CASSPAGGTNYGYTF; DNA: TGTGCCAGCAGCCCCGCAGGGGGCACTAACTATGGCTACACCTTC
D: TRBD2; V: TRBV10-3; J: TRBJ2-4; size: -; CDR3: CAIGPLAGPENIQYF; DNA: TGTGCCATCGGACCCCTAGCGGGCCCCGAAAACATTCAGTACTTC
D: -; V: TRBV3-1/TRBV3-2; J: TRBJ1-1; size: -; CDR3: CASSHREGGTEAFF; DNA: TGTGCCAGCAGCCACAGGGAAGGGGGCACTGAAGCTTTCTTT
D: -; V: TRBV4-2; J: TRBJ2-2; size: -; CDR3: CASSQATANTGELFF; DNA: TGTGCCAGCAGCCAAGCCACTGCGAACACCGGGGAGCTGTTTTTT
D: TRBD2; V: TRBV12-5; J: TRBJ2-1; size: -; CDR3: CASGSPRGASGRRYNEQFF; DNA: TGTGCTAGTGGTTCCCCCCGAGGGGCTAGCGGGAGAAGATACAATGAGCAGTTCTTC
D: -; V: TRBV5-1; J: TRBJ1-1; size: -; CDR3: CASSLSADMNTEAFF; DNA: TGCGCCAGCAGCTTGTCGGCGGACATGAACACTGAAGCTTTCTTT
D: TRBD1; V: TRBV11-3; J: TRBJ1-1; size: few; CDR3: CASSDRQGPVAEAFF; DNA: TGTGCCAGCAGCGACCGACAGGGACCCGTCGCTGAAGCTTTCTTT
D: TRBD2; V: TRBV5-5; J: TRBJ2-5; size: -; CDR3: CASSPRGEGQETQYF; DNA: TGTGCCAGCAGCCCCCGGGGGGAAGGCCAAGAGACCCAGTACTTC
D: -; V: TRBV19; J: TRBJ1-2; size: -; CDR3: CATARPAYGYTF; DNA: TGTGCCACCGCCAGGCCGGCCTATGGCTACACCTTC
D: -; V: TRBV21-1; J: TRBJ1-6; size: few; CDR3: CASSKGQKYNSPLHF; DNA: TGTGCCAGCAGCAAAGGGCAGAAATATAATTCACCCCTCCACTTT
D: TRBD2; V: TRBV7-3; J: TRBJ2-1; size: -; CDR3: CASSPQPGLAGGGEQFF; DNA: TGTGCCAGCAGCCCCCAACCGGGGTTAGCGGGAGGGGGTGAGCAGTTCTTC
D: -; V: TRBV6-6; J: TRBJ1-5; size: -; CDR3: CASSPAGAGEQPQHF; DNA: TGTGCCAGCAGTCCCGCGGGGGCGGGGGAACAGCCCCAGCATTTT
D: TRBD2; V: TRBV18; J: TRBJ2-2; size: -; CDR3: CASSPRSSGSAPNTGELFF; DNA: TGTGCCAGCTCACCACGGTCCAGCGGGAGTGCACCGAACACCGGGGAGCTGTTTTTT
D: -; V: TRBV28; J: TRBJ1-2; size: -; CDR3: CASSLSGTHYGYTF; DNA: TGTGCCAGCAGTTTATCCGGGACACACTATGGCTACACCTTC
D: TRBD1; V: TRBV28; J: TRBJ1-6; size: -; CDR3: CASSPGQTWSPLHF; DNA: TGTGCCAGCAGTCCGGGACAGACATGGTCACCCCTCCACTTT
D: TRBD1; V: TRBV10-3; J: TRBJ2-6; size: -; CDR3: CAIGDRAGANVLTF; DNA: TGTGCCATCGGGGACAGGGCTGGGGCCAACGTCCTGACTTTC
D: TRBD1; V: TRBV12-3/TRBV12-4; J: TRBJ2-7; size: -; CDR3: CASSRDRGYEQYF; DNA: TGTGCCAGCAGCCGGGACAGGGGCTACGAGCAGTACTTC
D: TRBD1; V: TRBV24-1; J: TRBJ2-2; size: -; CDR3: CATSDPGQGTNTGELFF; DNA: TGTGCCACCAGTGATCCCGGACAGGGTACGAACACCGGGGAGCTGTTTTTT
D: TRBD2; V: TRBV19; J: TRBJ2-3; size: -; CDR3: CATGGSSSTDTQYF; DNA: TGTGCCACCGGGGGGTCTTCTAGCACAGATACGCAGTATTTT
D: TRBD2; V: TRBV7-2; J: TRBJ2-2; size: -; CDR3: CASSPYIGAGAGELFF; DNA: TGTGCCAGCAGCCCCTATATCGGAGCGGGAGCCGGGGAGCTGTTTTTT
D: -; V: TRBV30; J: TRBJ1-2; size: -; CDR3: CAWLGGVVDYGYTF; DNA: TGTGCCTGGCTGGGGGGGGTGGTCGACTATGGCTACACCTTC
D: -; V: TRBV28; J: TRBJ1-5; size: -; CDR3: CASSFGQSGQPQHF; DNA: TGTGCCAGCAGTTTCGGGCAGAGCGGTCAGCCCCAGCATTTT
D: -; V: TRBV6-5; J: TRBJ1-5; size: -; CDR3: CASAGGGNQPQHF; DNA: TGTGCCAGCGCGGGGGGCGGCAATCAGCCCCAGCATTTT
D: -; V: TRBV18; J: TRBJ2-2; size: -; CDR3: CASRDIGGELFF; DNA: TGTGCCAGCCGGGACATCGGCGGGGAGCTGTTTTTT
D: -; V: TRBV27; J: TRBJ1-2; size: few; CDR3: CASSPQVLYGYTF; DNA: TGTGCCAGCAGTCCACAGGTTCTCTATGGCTACACCTTC
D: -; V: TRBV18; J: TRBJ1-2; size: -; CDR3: CASSPSDDSPYGYTF; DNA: TGTGCCAGCTCACCTTCCGACGACAGCCCCTATGGCTACACCTTC
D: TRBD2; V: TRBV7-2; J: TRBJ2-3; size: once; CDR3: CATSGPWGTDTQYF; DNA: TGTGCCACTAGCGGGCCATGGGGCACAGATACGCAGTATTTT
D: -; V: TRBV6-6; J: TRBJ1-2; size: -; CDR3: CASSYSIWGHYGYTF; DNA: TGTGCCAGCAGTTACTCGATTTGGGGGCACTATGGCTACACCTTC
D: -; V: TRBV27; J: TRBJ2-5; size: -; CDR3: CASSLGQYQETQYF; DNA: TGTGCCAGCAGTTTAGGACAGTACCAAGAGACCCAGTACTTC
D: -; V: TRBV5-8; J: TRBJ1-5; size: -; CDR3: CASSLTQAQHF; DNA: TGTGCCAGCAGCTTGACACAGGCCCAGCATTTT
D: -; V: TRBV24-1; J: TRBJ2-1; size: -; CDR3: CATSDWTAGQDEQFF; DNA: TGTGCCACCAGTGACTGGACAGCGGGGCAAGATGAGCAGTTCTTC
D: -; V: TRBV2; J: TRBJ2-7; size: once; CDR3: CASRGTEPYEQYF; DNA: TGTGCCAGCAGGGGCACAGAACCCTACGAGCAGTACTTC
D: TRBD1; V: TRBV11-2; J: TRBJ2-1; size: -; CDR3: CASSLGGRGLYNEQFF; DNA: TGTGCCAGCAGCTTAGGCGGCAGGGGGCTCTACAATGAGCAGTTCTTC
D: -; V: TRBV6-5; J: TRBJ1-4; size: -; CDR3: CASSYGPDNNEKLFF; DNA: TGTGCCAGCAGTTATGGCCCGGACAATAATGAAAAACTGTTTTTT
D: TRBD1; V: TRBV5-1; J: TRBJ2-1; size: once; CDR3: CASSLGQGAYNEQFF; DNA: TGCGCCAGCAGCTTGGGTCAGGGGGCCTACAATGAGCAGTTCTTC
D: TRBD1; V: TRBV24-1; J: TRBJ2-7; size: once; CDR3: CATSAPGQLGPYEQYF; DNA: TGTGCCACCAGTGCCCCGGGACAGCTCGGTCCCTACGAGCAGTACTTC
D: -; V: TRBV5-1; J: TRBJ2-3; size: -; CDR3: CASSLTGRRADTQYF; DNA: TGCGCCAGCAGCCTCACAGGGCGTCGTGCAGATACGCAGTATTTT
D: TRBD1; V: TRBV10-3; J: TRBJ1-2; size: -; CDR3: CAISPGQGTLNYGYTF; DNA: TGTGCCATCAGCCCGGGACAGGGGACCCTTAACTATGGCTACACCTTC
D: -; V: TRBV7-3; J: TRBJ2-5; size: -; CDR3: CASSLGAPQETQYF; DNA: TGTGCCAGCAGCTTAGGGGCCCCCCAAGAGACCCAGTACTTC
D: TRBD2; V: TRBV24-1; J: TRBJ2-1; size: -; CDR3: CATSDPTSGRQFF; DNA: TGTGCCACCAGTGACCCGACTAGCGGGAGGCAGTTCTTC
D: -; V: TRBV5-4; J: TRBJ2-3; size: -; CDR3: CASSYGLGTDTQYF; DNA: TGTGCCAGCAGCTATGGCCTCGGCACAGATACGCAGTATTTT
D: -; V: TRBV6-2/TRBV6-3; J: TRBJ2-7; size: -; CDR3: CASSYLGGAYEQYF; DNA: TGTGCCAGCAGTTACTTGGGGGGAGCCTACGAGCAGTACTTC
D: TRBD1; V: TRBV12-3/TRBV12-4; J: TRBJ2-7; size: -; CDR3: CASAFGTGREQYF; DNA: TGTGCCAGCGCCTTCGGGACAGGGCGCGAGCAGTACTTC
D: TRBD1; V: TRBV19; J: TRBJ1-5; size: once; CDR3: CASRLQGVRNQPQHF; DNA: TGTGCCAGTAGACTACAGGGGGTGCGCAATCAGCCCCAGCATTTT
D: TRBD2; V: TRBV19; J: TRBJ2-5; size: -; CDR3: CASSSTLAGGQIPNF; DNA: TGTGCCAGTAGCTCAACCCTAGCGGGAGGACAAATCCCCAACTTC
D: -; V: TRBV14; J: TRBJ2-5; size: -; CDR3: CASSQGRVETQYF; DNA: TGTGCCAGCAGCCAAGGCAGGGTGGAGACCCAGTACTTC